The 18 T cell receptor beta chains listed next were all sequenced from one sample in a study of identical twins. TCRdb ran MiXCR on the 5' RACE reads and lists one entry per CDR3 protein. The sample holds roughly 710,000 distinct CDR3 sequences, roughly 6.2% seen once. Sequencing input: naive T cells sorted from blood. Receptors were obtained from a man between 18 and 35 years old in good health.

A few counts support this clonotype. Written as DNA, the CDR3 is TGCGCCAGCAGCTTGGCCCAGGTCTCTGGGGCCAACGTCCTGACTTTC. Encoded protein: CASSLAQVSGANVLTF. V is TRBV5-1 and J is TRBJ2-6, with D unclear. Trimming stripped 0 bases from V and 0 bases from J, with 7 bases between. Germline V CDR1 and CDR2: SGHRS, YFSETQ. CDR3 size: 16 residues.

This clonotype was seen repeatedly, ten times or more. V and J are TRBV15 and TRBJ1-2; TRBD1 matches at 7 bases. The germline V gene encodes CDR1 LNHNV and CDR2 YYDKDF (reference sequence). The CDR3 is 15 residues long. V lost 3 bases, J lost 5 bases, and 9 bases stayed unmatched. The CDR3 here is CATSSQQGYGYGYTF. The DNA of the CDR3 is TGTGCCACCAGCAGCCAACAGGGGTATGGGTATGGCTACACCTTC.

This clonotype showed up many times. CDR3 nucleotides: TGCGCCAGCAGCTTGGCAGTACTAGCGGTTACTACCTACAATGAGCAGTTCTTC. It encodes CASSLAVLAVTTYNEQFF. V and J are TRBV5-1 and TRBJ2-1; 8 positions match TRBD2. The CDR3 is made up of 18 amino acids. Trimming at V came to 0 bases and at J to 2 bases, leaving 10 bases not matched to a gene. Germline CDR1 is SGHRS and CDR2 is YFSETQ.

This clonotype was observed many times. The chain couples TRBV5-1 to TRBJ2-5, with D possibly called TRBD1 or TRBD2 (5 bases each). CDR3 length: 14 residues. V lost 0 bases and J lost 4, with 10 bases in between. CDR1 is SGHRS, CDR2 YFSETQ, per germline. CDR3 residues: CASSLDDSGETQYF. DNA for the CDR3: TGCGCCAGCAGCTTGGATGACAGCGGAGAGACCCAGTACTTC.

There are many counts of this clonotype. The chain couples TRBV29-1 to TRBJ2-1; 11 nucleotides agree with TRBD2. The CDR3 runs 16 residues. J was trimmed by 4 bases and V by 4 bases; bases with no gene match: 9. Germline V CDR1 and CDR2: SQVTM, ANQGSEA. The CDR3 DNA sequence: TGCAGCGTTGGACACCTACTAGCGGGGGTATACAATGAGCAGTTCTTC. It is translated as CSVGHLLAGVYNEQFF.

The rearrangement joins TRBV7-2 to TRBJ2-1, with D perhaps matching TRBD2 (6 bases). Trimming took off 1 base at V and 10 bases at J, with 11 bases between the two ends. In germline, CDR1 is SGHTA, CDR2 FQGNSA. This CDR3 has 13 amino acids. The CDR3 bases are TGTGCCAGCAGCTTAGGAGGACTAAGAGAGCAGTTCTTC. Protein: CASSLGGLREQFF.

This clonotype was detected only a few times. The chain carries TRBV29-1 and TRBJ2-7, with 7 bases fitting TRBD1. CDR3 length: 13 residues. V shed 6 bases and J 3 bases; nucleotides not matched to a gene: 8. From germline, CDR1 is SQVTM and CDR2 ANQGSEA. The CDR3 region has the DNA TGCAGCGTCCGGACAGGAAGCAACTACGAGCAGTACGTC. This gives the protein CSVRTGSNYEQYV.

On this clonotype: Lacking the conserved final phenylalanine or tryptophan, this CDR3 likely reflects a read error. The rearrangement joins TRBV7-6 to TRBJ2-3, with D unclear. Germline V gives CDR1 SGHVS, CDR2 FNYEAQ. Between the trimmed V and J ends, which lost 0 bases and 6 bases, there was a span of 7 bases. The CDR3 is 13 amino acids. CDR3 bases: TGTGCCAGCAGCTTAGCGTGGGATGATACGCAGTATGTT. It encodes CASSLAWDDTQYV.

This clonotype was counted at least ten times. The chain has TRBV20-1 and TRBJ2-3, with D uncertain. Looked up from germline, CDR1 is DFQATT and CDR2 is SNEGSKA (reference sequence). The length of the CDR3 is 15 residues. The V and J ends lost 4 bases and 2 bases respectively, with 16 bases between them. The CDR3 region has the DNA TGCAGTGCTAAGGGCAATCCCTCCTCCACAGATACGCAGTATTTT. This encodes CSAKGNPSSTDTQYF.

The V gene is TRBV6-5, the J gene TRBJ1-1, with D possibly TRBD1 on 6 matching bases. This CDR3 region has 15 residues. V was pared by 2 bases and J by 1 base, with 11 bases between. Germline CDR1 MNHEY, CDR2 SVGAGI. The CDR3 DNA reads TGTGCCAGCAGTTACCCTGGCAGGGGGAACACTGAAGCTTTCTTT. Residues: CASSYPGRGNTEAFF.

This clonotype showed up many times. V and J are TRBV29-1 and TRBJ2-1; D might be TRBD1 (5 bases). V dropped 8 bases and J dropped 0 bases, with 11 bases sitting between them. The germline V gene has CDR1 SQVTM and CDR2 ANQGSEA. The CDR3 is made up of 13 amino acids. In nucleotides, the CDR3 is TGCAGCACCAGGGCTAGCTCCTACAATGAGCAGTTCTTC. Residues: CSTRASSYNEQFF.

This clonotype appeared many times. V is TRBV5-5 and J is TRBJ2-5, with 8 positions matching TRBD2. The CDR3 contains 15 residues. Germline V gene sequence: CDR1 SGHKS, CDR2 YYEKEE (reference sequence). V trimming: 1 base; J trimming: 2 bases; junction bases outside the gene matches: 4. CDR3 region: CASSLLTSGQETQYF. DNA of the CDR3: TGTGCCAGCAGCTTGCTAACTAGCGGACAAGAGACCCAGTACTTC. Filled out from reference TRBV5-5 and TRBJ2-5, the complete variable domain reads DAGVTQSPTHLIKTRGQQVTLRCSPISGHKSVSWYQQVLGQGPQFIFQYYEKEERGRGNFPDRFSARQFPNYSSELNVNALLLGDSALYLCASSLLTSGQETQYFGPGTRLLVL.

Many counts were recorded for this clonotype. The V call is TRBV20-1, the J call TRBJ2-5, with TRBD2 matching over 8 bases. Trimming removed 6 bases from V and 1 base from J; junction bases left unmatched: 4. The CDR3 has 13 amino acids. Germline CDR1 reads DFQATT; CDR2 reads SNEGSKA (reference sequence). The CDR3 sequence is CSAQLAGQETQYF. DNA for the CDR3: TGCAGTGCGCAGCTAGCGGGCCAAGAGACCCAGTACTTC.

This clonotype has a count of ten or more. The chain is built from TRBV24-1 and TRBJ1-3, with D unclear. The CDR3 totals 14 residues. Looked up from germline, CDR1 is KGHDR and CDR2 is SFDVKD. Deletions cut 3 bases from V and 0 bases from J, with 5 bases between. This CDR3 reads CATSDPSSGNTIYF. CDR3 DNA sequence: TGTGCCACCAGTGATCCCAGCTCTGGAAACACCATATATTTT.

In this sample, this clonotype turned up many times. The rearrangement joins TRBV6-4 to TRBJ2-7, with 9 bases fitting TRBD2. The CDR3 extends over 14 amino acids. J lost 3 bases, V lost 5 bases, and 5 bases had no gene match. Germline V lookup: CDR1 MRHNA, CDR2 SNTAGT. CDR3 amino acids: CASSTSGPLYEQYF. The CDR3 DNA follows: TGTGCCAGCAGTACTAGCGGGCCTCTCTACGAGCAGTACTTC.

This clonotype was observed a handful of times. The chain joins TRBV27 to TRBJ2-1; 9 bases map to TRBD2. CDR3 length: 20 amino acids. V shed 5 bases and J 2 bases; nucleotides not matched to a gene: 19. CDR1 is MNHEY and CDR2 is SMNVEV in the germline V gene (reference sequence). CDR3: CASSPPLGRLAGATYNEQFF. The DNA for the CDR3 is TGTGCCAGCAGTCCACCATTGGGGAGATTAGCGGGAGCCACCTACAATGAGCAGTTCTTC.

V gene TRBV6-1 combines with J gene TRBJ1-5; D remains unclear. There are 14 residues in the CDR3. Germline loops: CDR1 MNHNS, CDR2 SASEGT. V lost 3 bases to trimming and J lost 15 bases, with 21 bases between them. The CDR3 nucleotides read TGTGCCAGCAGTGATAATAGGTGGGCAGCTGTTGTGCATTTT. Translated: CASSDNRWAAVVHF.

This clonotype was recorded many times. The CDR3 loop reads CASSWDSHTQYF. The CDR3 bases are TGTGCCAGCAGCTGGGACAGCCATACGCAGTATTTT. The chain joins TRBV5-5 to TRBJ2-3, with 7 bases identical to TRBD1. With V trimmed by 3 bases and J by 7 bases, 2 bases remained unmatched. CDR1 is SGHKS, CDR2 YYEKEE, per germline (reference sequence). The CDR3 has 12 residues.